Here is one T cell receptor (beta chain) with its context. The sample is drawn from a study of shared clonotypes between healthy human individuals. This CDR3 comprises 14 residues. Germline V lookup: CDR1 MNHEY, CDR2 SMNVEV (reference sequence). V was pared by 3 bases and J by 3 bases, with 12 bases between. Method: immunoSEQ multiplex PCR; TCRdb's copy keeps in-frame clones and lacks some. The data contain over a million clones, around 78% of them singletons. The V gene is TRBV27, the J gene TRBJ2-7; the D gene is possibly TRBD1 (6 bases). Sequenced sample: memory CD4+ T cells from PBMCs. Documented subset: CD45RA-negative fraction. The receptor's source is a man younger than 35 in good health. Some clones in this sample may be carry-over from other donors' samples. CDR3 loop: CASSLYRDNYEQYF. CDR3 DNA: TGTGCCAGCAGTTTGTACCGGGACAACTACGAGCAGTACTTC.